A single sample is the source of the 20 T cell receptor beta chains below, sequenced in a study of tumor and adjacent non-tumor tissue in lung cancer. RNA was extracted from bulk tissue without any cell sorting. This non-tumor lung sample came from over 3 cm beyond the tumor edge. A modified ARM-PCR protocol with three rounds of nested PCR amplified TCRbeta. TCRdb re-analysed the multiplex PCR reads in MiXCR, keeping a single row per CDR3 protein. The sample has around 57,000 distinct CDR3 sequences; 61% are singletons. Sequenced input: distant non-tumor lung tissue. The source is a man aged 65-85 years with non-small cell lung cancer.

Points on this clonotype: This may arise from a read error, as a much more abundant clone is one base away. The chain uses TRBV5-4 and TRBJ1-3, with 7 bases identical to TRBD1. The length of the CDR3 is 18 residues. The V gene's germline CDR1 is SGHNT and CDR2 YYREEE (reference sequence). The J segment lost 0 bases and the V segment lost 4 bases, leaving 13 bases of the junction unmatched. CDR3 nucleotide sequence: TGTGCCAGCAGCCCAAATCCCGACAGGGCCTTCTCTGGAAACACCATATATTTT. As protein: CASSPNPDRAFSGNTIYF.

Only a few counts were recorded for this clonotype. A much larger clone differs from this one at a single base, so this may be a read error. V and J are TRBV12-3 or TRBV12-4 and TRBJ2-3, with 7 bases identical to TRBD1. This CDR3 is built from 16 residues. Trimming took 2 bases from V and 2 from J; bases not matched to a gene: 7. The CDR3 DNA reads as TGTGCCAGCAGTTTACCGGTGACAGGGTCCACAGATACGCAGTATTTT. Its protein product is CASSLPVTGSTDTQYF.

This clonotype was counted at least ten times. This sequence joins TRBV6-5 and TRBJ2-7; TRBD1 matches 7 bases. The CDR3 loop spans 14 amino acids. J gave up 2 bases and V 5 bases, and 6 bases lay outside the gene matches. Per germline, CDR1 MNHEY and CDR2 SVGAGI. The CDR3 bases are TGTGCCAGCAGTCGGCGACAGGGCCCCTACGAGCAGTACTTC. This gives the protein CASSRRQGPYEQYF.

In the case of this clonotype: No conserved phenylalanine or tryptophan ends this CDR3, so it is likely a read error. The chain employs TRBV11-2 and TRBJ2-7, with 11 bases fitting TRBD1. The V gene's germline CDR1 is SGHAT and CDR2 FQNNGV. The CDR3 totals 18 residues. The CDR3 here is CASSPTSRDRGSPYDQYL. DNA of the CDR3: TGCGCCAGCAGCCCAACATCCCGGGACAGGGGGTCTCCCTACGATCAGTACTTA.

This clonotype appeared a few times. The CDR3 DNA is TGCAGTGCTAGAGATTCCCAGACCCCTAGCAATCAGCCCCAGCATTTT. It specifies CSARDSQTPSNQPQHF. The chain joins TRBV20-1 to TRBJ1-5; D gene unclear. Germline CDR1 reads DFQATT; CDR2 reads SNEGSKA (reference sequence). The V end was cut by 0 bases, the J end by 0 bases, with 12 bases between. The CDR3 is 16 amino acids.

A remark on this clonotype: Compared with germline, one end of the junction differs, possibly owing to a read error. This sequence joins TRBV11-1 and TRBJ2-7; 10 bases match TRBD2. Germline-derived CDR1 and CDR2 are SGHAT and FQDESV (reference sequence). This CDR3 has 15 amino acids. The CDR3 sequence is CASTLETSGAYKQYF. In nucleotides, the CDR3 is TGTGCCAGCACCTTAGAAACTAGCGGGGCCTACAAGCAGTACTTC.

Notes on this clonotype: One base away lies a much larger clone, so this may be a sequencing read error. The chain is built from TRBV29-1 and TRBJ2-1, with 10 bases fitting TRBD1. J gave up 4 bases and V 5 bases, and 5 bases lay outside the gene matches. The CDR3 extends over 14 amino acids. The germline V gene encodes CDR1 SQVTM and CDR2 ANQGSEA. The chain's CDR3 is CSVIDRGLYNEQFF. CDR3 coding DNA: TGCAGCGTTATAGACAGGGGGCTTTACAATGAGCAGTTCTTC.

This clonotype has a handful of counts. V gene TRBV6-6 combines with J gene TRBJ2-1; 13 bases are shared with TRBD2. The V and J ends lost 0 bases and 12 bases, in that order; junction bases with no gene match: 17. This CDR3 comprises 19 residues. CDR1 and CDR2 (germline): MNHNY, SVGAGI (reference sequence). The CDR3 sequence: CASSYSIPPTSGRDDVQFF. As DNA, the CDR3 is TGTGCCAGCAGTTACTCGATCCCCCCCACTAGCGGGAGGGACGATGTGCAGTTCTTC.

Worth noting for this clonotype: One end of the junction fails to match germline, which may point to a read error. CDR3 coding DNA: TGTGCCAGCAGCTTAGGGTGCAGGAACCAAGAGACCCTGTACTTC. The encoded protein is CASSLGCRNQETLYF. The V gene is TRBV11-2, the J gene TRBJ2-5; D unclear. CDR1 and CDR2 (germline): SGHAT, FQNNGV. The CDR3 spans 15 residues.

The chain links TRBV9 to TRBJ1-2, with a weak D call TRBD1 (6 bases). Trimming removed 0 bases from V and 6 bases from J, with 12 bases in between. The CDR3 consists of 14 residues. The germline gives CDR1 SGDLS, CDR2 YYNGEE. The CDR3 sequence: CASSVEVQGDGYTF. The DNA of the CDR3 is TGTGCCAGCAGCGTAGAAGTACAGGGTGATGGCTACACCTTC.

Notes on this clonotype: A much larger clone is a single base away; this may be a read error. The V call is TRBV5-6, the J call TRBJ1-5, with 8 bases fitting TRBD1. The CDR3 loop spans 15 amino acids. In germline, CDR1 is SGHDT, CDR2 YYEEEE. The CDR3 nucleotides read TGTGCCAGCAGCTTTAGTGCAGGGGGCAATCGGCCCCAGCATTTT. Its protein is CASSFSAGGNRPQHF.

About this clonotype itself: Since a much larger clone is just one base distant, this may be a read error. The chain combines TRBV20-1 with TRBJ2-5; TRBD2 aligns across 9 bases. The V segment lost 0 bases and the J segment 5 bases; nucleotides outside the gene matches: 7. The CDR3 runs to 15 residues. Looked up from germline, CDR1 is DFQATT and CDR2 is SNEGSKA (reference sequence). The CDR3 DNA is TGCAGTGCTAGAGATCCTAGCGGGACATGGGAGACCCAGTACTTC. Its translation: CSARDPSGTWETQYF.

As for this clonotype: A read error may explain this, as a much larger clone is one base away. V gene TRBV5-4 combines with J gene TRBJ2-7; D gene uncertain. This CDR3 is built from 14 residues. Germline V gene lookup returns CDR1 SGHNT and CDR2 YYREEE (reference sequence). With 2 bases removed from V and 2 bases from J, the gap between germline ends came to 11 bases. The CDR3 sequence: CASSFWYKAYEQYF. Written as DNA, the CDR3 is TGTGCCAGCAGCTTTTGGTACAAAGCCTACGAGCAGTACTTC.

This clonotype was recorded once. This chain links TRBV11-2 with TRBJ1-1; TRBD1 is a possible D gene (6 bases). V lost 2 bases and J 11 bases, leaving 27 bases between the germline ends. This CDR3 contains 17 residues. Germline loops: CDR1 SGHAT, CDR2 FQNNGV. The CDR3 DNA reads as TGTGCCAGCAGCTTACAGAGGCAGAGTGGCGGGGGAGACAGGGCTTTCTTT. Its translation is CASSLQRQSGGGDRAFF.

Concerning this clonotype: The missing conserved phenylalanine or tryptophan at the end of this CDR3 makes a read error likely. DNA of the CDR3: TGCAGCGCTGCCGGGACGGCTAGCACAGATACGCAGTATATT. Encoded protein: CSAAGTASTDTQYI. This chain joins TRBV29-1 and TRBJ2-3; D tentatively fits TRBD1 or TRBD2 (5 bases each). CDR3 size: 14 residues. CDR1 is SQVTM and CDR2 is ANQGSEA in the germline V gene. The germline V and J ends were trimmed by 7 bases and 0 bases, with 14 bases remaining between them.

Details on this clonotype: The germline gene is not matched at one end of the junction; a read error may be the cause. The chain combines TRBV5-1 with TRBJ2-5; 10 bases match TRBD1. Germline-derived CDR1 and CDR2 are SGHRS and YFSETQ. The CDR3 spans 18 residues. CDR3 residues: CDSSSTLPGQGYQETQYF. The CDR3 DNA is TGCGACAGCAGCTCGACCCTACCGGGACAGGGGTACCAAGAGACCCAGTACTTC.

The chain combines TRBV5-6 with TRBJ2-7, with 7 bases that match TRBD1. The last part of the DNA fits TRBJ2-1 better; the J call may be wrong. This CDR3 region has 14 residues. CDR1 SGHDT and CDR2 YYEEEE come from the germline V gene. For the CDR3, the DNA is TGTGCCAGCAGCTCGGACAGGTACTCCTACGAGCAGTTCTTC. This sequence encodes CASSSDRYSYEQFF.

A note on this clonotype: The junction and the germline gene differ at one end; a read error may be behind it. The CDR3 bases are TGTGCCAGCCTACTGGGGGGAGAGGGTCCCACTGAGCTGTTCTTC. Its translation is CASLLGGEGPTELFF. This chain uses TRBV5-6 with TRBJ2-1; perhaps TRBD2 as D (6 bases). Per the germline V gene, CDR1 is SGHDT and CDR2 is YYEEEE. CDR3 length: 15 residues.

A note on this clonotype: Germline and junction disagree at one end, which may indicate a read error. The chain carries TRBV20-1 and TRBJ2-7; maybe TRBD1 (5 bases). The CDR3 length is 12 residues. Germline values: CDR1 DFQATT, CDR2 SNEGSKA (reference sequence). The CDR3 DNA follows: TGCAGTGCTAGCACAGGATTCTACGGGCAGTACTTC. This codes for CSASTGFYGQYF.

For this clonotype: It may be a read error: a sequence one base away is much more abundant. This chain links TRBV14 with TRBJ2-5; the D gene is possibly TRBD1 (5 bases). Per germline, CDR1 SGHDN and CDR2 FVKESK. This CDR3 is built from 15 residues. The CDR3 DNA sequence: TGTGGCAGCAGTCCTAATTGGACACCCTGGGGGACCCAGTACTTC. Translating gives CGSSPNWTPWGTQYF.